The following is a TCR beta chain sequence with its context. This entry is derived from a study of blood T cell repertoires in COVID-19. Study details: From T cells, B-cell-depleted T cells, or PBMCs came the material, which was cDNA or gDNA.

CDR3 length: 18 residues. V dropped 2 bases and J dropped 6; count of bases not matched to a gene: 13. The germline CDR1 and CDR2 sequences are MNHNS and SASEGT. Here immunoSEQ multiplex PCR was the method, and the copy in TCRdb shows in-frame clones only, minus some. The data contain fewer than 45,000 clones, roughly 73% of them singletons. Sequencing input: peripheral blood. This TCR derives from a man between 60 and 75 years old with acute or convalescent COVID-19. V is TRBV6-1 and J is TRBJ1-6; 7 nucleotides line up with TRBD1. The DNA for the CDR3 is TGTGCCAGCAGTGAAAAAAGAGGGGTTGGACAGGCTAATTCACCCCTCCACTTT. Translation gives CASSEKRGVGQANSPLHF.